This T cell receptor (beta chain) stems from a study of blood T cell repertoires in COVID-19 (dated by TCRdb to 2018 to 2020). Regarding the study in general: Samples from collaborators originated in the United States, Italy and Spain and spanned both the acute and convalescent phases of COVID-19. The repertoires were released in a freely available public database intended as a resource for research on the immune response to SARS-CoV-2. HLA class I and class II types, where available, came from metadata supplied by the sample provider rather than from assay-based typing. Sample metadata almost always included a de-identified subject ID, COVID-19 status, age in years and sex. Deeply sampled blood TCRbeta repertoires from subjects exposed to, actively infected with, or recovered from COVID-19 were included in the dataset. The material from the prospective study consisted of cDNA or gDNA derived from T cells, B-cell-depleted T cells, or PBMCs. The samples were drawn from the first 160 participants of the ongoing ImmuneRACE study and from 1,254 subjects provided by 6 global collaborators. Paper-wide results and their limitations: Clinical and demographic metadata were provided uncurated, with the amount varying by source and participant.

Trimming costs V 6 bases and J 7 bases, and their ends lie 12 bases apart. From the cysteine up to the phenylalanine, the CDR3 has a length of 13 residues. Only the CDR3 part of the read is kept: 39 bases, read in frame from the first base. The germline V gene (reference sequence) gives CDR1 as LNHDA and CDR2 as SQIVND. Collaborating institutions collected whole blood in K2EDTA tubes following their own protocols. Collaborator samples were shipped for TCRbeta analysis as frozen whole blood, isolated PBMCs, or DNA extracted from either sample type. On this clone itself: Its antigen is not yet known. The input lacks base qualities; no much larger clone sits a single base away.

TCRbeta CDR3 regions were amplified from genomic DNA using the immunoSEQ Assay, a bias-controlled multiplex PCR. In the source study's methods: The number of nucleated cells in each sample was estimated from the amplification of reference gene primers within the assay. Sequence reads were collapsed and filtered to measure the absolute abundance of every unique TCRbeta CDR3 rearrangement. Productive Simpson clonality was computed per sample as the square root of Simpson's diversity index over productive rearrangements. Entries here come from immuneACCESS through TCRdb and include only in-frame sequences with V and J called. Some clones fail to appear in such tables; in the studies checked, an unresolved V gene covers under half of the shortfall, and the cause of the remainder is unknown. V, J and clone size were drawn from that table, and D and trimming were deduced from the DNA. This sample comprises about 230,000 clones, 75% to 90% of them detected only once. The top ten hold just over 2.5% of the sample.

Sequenced input: peripheral blood. This sequence originates from a woman aged 70-85 years with active or convalescent COVID-19. The V gene is TRBV19 and the J gene is TRBJ1-4, with a weak D call of TRBD1 (6 bases match). The DNA sequence reads TGTGCCAGTAGCGACAGGAGCGGTGAAAAACTGTTTTTT. It translates as CASSDRSGEKLFF. The variable domain in full, with residues beyond the CDR3 obtained from the reference TRBV19 and TRBJ1-4 genes, is DGGITQSPKYLFRKEGQNVTLSCEQNLNHDAMYWYRQDPGQGLRLIYYSQIVNDFQKGDIAEGYSVSREKKESFPLTVTSAQKNPTAFYLCASSDRSGEKLFFGSGTQLSVL.